One T cell receptor beta chain is described in this entry. This specimen belongs to a study of blood T cell repertoires in COVID-19. Turning to the study itself: Samples of COVID-19 (acute and convalescent) were obtained from the United States, Italy and Spain. PBMCs, B-cell-depleted T cells, or T cells were the source of the cDNA or gDNA that made up the material.

Clones were sequenced by immunoSEQ multiplex PCR, and TCRdb holds only the in-frame ones, with some missing. The sample shows about 280,000 clones, 85% of them seen only once. In Cohort 3, a recovered donor had either two negative PCRs, clearance, or symptom resolution. With V trimmed by 2 bases and J by 6 bases, 12 bases remained unmatched. This CDR3 is 16 amino acids long. Germline-derived CDR1 and CDR2 are SGHDT and YYEEEE. The source material was PBMCs or T cells enriched from blood (not recorded which). The TCR sequence derives from a woman between 50 and 59 years old who had recovered from COVID-19. V is TRBV5-6 and J is TRBJ1-1; 8 nucleotides agree with TRBD1. CDR3 loop: CASSFWTGTSRAEAFF. CDR3 sequence (DNA): TGTGCCAGCAGCTTTTGGACAGGGACTTCTCGGGCTGAAGCTTTCTTT.